This record concerns one TCR beta chain sequence. Repertoires were generated with immunoSEQ multiplex PCR, while TCRdb's copy carries only in-frame clones and drops some. The table includes around 110,000 clones, 91% detected once. This CDR3 region has 14 residues. CDR1 and CDR2 (germline): MNHEY, SMNVEV (reference sequence). V lost 7 bases, J lost 12 bases, and 19 bases lay in between. This record comes from a study of T cell responses to AZD1222 COVID-19 vaccine. The V call is TRBV27, the J call TRBJ1-6; D unclear. The receptor's source is an adult in good health. Here the sequenced sample was peripheral blood, taken on day 0 of AZD1222 vaccination. CDR3 nucleotides: TGTGCCAGCACCTTTGGTGTCGGACTAAGACCCCTCCACTTT. This codes for CASTFGVGLRPLHF.